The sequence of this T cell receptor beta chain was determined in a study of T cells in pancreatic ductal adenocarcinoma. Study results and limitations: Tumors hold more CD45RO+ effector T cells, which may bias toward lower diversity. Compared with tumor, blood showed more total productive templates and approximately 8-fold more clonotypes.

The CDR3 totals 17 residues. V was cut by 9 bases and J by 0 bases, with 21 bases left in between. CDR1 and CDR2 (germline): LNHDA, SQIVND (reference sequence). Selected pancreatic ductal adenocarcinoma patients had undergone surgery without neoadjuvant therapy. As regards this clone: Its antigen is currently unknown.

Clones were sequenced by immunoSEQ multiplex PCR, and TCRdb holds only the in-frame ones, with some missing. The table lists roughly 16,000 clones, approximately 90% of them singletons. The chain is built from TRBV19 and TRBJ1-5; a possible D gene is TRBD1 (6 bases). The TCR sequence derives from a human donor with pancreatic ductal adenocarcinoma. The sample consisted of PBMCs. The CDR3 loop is CASHSFRDNYSNQPQHF. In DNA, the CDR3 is TGTGCCAGCCACTCTTTCCGGGACAACTATAGCAATCAGCCCCAGCATTTT.